This entry features one TCR beta chain sequence. The target antigen is unknown. Donors were healthy Finnish babies undergoing corrective operations for congenital heart defects. Four of the eight donors gave roughly 0.45-1 mL blood during surgery. Genomic DNA was extracted from every available blood leukocyte. V lost 3 bases and J 11 bases, leaving 19 bases between the germline ends. The CDR3 extends over 13 amino acids. In germline, CDR1 is GTSNPN, CDR2 SVGIG (reference sequence). The data stem from a study of human thymus T cells. Study-wide results and caveats: Thymic and blood repertoires appeared to carry a bias in their V and J gene usage.

Sequenced by immunoSEQ multiplex PCR; TCRdb stores in-frame clones only, minus some. The table has more than 50,000 clones, 94% seen once. Sequencing was done on a sample of blood. The sequence derives from a boy under two years old with a congenital heart defect but otherwise immunologically healthy. V and J are TRBV30 and TRBJ1-1; D is perhaps TRBD1 (5 bases). The CDR3 sequence: CAWSLQVVQKAFF. For the CDR3, the DNA is TGTGCCTGGAGCCTACAGGTTGTCCAGAAGGCTTTCTTT.